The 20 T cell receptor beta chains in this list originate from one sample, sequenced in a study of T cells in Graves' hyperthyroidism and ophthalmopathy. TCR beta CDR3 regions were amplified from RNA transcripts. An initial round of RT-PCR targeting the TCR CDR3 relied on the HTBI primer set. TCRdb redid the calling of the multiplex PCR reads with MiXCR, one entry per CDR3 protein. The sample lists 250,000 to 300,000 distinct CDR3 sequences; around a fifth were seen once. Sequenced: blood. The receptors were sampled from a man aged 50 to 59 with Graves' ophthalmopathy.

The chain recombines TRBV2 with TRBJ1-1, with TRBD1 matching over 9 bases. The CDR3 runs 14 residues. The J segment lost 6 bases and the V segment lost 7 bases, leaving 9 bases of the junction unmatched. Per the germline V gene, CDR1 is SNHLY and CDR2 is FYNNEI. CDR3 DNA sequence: TGTGCCAGCAAAACAACAGGGGGCATCTCTGAAGCTTTCTTT. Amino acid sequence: CASKTTGGISEAFF.

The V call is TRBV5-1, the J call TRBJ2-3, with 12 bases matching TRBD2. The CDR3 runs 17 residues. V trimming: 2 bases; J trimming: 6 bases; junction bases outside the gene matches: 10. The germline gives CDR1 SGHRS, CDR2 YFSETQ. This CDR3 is CASSFRTSGMSGDTQYF. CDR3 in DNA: TGCGCCAGCAGCTTCAGGACTAGCGGGATGAGTGGGGATACGCAGTATTTT.

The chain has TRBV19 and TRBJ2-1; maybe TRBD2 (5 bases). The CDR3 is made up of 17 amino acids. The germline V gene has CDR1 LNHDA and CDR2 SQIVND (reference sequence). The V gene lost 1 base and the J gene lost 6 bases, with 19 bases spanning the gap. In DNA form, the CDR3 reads TGTGCCAGTAGTATAGGAGACTCCCGTAGTCGGGGCAATGAGCAGTTCTTC. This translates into CASSIGDSRSRGNEQFF.

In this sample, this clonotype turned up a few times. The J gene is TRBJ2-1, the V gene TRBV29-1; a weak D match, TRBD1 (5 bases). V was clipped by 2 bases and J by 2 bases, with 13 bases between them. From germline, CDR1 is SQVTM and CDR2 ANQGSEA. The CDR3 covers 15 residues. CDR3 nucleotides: TGCAGCGTTGAACCCACAGGACAAACCTACAATGAGCAGTTCTTC. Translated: CSVEPTGQTYNEQFF.

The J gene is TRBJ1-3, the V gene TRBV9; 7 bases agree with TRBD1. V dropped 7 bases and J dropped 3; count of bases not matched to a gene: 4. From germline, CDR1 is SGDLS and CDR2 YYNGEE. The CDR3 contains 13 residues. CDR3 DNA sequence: TGTGCCAGCGACCCAGGGGGTGGAAACACCATATATTTT. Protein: CASDPGGGNTIYF.

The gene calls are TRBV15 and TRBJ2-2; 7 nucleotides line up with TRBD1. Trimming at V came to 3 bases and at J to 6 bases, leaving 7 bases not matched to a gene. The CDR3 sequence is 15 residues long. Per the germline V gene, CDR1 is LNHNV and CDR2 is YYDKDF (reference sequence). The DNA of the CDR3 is TGTGCCACCAGCAGGATCGACAGGGCCGCCGGGGAGCTGTTTTTT. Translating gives CATSRIDRAAGELFF.

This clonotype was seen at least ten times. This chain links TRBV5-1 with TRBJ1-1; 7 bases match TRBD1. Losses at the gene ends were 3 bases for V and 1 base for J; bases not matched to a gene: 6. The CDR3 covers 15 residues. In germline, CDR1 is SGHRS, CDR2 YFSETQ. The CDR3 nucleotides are TGCGCCAGCAGCTCGACAGGGCGCACGAACACTGAAGCTTTCTTT. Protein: CASSSTGRTNTEAFF.

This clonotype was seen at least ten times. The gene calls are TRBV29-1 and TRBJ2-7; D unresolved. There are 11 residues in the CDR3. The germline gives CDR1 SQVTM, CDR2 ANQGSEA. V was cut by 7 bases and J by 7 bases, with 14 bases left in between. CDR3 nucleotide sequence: TGCAGCGGGACCCTACGAGAGGAGCAGTACTTC. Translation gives CSGTLREEQYF.

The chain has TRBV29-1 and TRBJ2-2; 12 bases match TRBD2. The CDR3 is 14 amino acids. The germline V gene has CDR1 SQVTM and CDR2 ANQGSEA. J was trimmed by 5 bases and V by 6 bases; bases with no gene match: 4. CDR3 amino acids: CSVGLAGNTGELFF. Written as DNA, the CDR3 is TGCAGCGTAGGACTAGCGGGAAATACCGGGGAGCTGTTTTTT.

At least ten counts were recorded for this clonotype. CDR3 in amino acids: CASSHGQRMRSPLHF. CDR3 coding DNA: TGTGCCAGCAGCCACGGACAGAGGATGCGTTCACCCCTCCACTTT. V and J are TRBV11-2 and TRBJ1-6; TRBD1 might be the D (6 bases). V dropped 5 bases and J dropped 9 bases, with 17 bases sitting between them. This CDR3 comprises 15 residues. The germline CDR1 and CDR2 sequences are SGHAT and FQNNGV. Combining the CDR3 with reference TRBV11-2 and TRBJ1-6 gives the whole variable domain EAGVAQSPRYKIIEKRQSVAFWCNPISGHATLYWYQQILGQGPKLLIQFQNNGVVDDSQLPKDRFSAERLKGVDSTLKIQPAKLEDSAVYLCASSHGQRMRSPLHFGNGTRLTVT.

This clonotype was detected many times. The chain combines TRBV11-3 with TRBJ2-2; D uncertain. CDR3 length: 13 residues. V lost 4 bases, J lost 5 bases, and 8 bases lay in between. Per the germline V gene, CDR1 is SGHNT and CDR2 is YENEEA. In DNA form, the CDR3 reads TGTGCCAGCAGCTCAAGTATGACCGGGGAGCTGTTTTTT. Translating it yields CASSSSMTGELFF. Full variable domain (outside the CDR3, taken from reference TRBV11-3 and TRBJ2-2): EAGVVQSPRYKIIEKKQPVAFWCNPISGHNTLYWYLQNLGQGPELLIRYENEEAVDDSQLPKDRFSAERLKGVDSTLKIQPAELGDSAVYLCASSSSMTGELFFGEGSRLTVL.

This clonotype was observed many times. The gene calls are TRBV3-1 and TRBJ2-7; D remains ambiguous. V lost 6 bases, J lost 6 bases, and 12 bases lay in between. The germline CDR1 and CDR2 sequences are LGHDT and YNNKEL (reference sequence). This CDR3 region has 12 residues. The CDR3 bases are TGTGCCAGCAGTAAGGCCCTTGGCGAGCAGTACTTC. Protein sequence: CASSKALGEQYF.

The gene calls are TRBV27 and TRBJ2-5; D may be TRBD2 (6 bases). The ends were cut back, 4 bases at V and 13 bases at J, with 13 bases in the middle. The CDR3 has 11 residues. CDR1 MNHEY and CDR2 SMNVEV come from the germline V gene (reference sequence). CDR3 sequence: CASSSGDASYF. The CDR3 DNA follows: TGTGCCAGCAGTTCGGGGGACGCATCGTACTTC.

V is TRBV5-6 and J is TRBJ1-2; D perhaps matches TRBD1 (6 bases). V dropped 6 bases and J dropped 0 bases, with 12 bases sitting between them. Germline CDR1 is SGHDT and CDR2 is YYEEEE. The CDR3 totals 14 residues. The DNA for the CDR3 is TGTGCCAGCACTTACAGGGTTACTAACTATGGCTACACCTTC. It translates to CASTYRVTNYGYTF.

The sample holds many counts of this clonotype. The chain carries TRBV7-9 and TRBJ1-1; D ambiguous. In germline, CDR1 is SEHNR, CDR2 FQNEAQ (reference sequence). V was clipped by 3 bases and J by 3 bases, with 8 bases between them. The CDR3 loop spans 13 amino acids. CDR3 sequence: CASSFYTHTEAFF. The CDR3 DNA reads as TGTGCCAGCAGCTTCTATACTCACACTGAAGCTTTCTTT.

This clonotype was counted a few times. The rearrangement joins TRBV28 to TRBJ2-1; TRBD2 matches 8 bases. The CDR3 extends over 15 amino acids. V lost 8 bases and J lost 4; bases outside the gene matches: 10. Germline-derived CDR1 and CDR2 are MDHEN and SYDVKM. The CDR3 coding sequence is TGTGCCAGCTCCCTTCCCGGGACTAGTTACAATGAGCAGTTCTTC. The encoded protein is CASSLPGTSYNEQFF.

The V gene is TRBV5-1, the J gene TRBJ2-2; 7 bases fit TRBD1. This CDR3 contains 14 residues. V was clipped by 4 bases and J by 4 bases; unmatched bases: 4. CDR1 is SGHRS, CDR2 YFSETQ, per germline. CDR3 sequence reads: CASSTGTVTGELFF. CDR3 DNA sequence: TGCGCCAGCAGCACGGGGACAGTCACCGGGGAGCTGTTTTTT.

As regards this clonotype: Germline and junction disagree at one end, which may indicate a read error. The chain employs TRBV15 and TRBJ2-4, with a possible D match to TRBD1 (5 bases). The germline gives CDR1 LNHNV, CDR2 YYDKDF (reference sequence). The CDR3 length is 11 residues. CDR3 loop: CATSRDRERNF. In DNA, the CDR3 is TGTGCCACCAGCAGAGACAGGGAAAGGAACTTC.

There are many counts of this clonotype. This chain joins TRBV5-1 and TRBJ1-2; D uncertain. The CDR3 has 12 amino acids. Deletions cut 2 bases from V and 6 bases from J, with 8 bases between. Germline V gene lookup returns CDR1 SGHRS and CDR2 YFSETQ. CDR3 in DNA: TGCGCCAGCAGCTTCCGGAGGGATGGCTACACCTTC. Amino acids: CASSFRRDGYTF.

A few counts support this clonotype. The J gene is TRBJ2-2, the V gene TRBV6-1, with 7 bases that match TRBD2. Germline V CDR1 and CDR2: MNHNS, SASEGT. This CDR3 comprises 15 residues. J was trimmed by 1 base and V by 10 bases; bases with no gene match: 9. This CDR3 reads CAIRGASGNTGELFF. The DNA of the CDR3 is TGTGCCATCCGAGGGGCTAGCGGGAACACCGGGGAGCTGTTTTTT.